Only a few counts were recorded for the clone carrying this TCR beta chain. Its antigen is still unknown. Between the trimmed V and J ends, which lost 3 bases and 2 bases, there was a span of 9 bases. The V gene's germline CDR1 is SGHVS and CDR2 FQNEAQ. The CDR3 length is 14 residues. These data come from a study of T-cell memory formation after mild COVID-19. Study at large: There were largely donor-specific TCR clusters. The study's findings and limits: Balance between CD4 and CD8 was seen in clones contracting day 15 to 85, and a CD4+ lean was seen in later expanders. CD4+ contracting clones were found mainly in CM and EM, and CD8+ ones in EMRA.

From the 5' RACE reads, TCRdb called clonotypes with MiXCR, one entry per CDR3 protein. The sample contains 140,000 to 150,000 distinct CDR3 sequences, almost 25% of which appear only once. The V and J genes are TRBV7-8 and TRBJ2-3, with unresolved D. Sequences were obtained from PBMCs or a T cell subset sorted from them (not recorded which). This clonotype was sampled from an adult woman who had mild COVID-19 (a few samples of this study predate the infection). Cell type and time point are not known. DNA of the CDR3: TGTGCCAGCAGCTTGGAATCCGACACAGATACGCAGTATTTT. It translates to CASSLESDTDTQYF.